The next 24 T cell receptor beta chains were all read from a single sample in a study of shared clonotypes between healthy human individuals. The method was immunoSEQ multiplex PCR; TCRdb's version includes in-frame clones alone and lacks a portion of them. The profile shows fewer than 3 million clones, 85% to 95% of them singletons. Sequenced material: naive CD4+ T cells from PBMCs. Subset indicated: CD45RA+ positively selected. These receptors were taken from a man aged 18 to 29 in good health. Some clones in this sample may be carry-over from other donors' samples.

The CDR3 DNA follows: TGTGCCAGCAGTGAATGGGGGGGTTCCCGCACAGATACGCAGTATTTT. The encoded protein is CASSEWGGSRTDTQYF. The rearrangement links TRBV2 to TRBJ2-3; 7 bases fit TRBD2. Trimming removed 2 bases from V and 1 base from J; junction bases left unmatched: 6. This CDR3 spans 16 amino acids. Germline V CDR1 and CDR2: SNHLY, FYNNEI.

Comments on this clone: The same CDR3 is also encoded by other DNA sequences in this sample. J is TRBJ2-1 and V is TRBV9; 13 bases are shared with TRBD2. The length of the CDR3 is 16 residues. The germline gives CDR1 SGDLS, CDR2 YYNGEE. Losses at the gene ends were 3 bases for V and 0 bases for J; bases not matched to a gene: 0. CDR3 protein: CASSGTSGSSYNEQFF. CDR3 nucleotides: TGTGCCAGCAGCGGGACTAGCGGGAGCTCCTACAATGAGCAGTTCTTC.

This chain links TRBV7-2 with TRBJ1-4; D is unresolved. Deletions cut 1 base from V and 8 bases from J, with 8 bases between. The germline V gene has CDR1 SGHTA and CDR2 FQGNSA. CDR3 size: 13 residues. The CDR3 sequence: CASSLVWMEKLFF. The CDR3, as DNA: TGTGCCAGCAGCTTAGTTTGGATGGAAAAACTGTTTTTT.

This clone was found once. The rearrangement uses TRBV5-1 and TRBJ1-1; no reliable D call. V gave up 2 bases and J gave up 7 bases, with 12 bases separating them. Germline CDR1 is SGHRS and CDR2 is YFSETQ. The length of the CDR3 is 13 residues. The CDR3 here is CASSFVGTYEAFF. CDR3 in DNA: TGCGCCAGCAGCTTTGTGGGCACCTATGAAGCTTTCTTT.

The CDR3 bases are TGTGCCAGCTCACCGGGGACAGGGGCTTCGGACGAGCAGTACTTC. Protein: CASSPGTGASDEQYF. V gene TRBV18 combines with J gene TRBJ2-7, with TRBD1 matching 10 bases. The CDR3 has 15 residues. Germline lookup yields CDR1 KGHSH and CDR2 LQKENI. V lost 3 bases, J lost 5 bases, and 7 bases stayed unmatched.

This clone appeared a single time. This chain uses TRBV15 with TRBJ2-1, with 8 bases aligning to TRBD1. V was clipped by 7 bases and J by 9 bases; unmatched bases: 14. CDR1 and CDR2 (germline): LNHNV, YYDKDF (reference sequence). This CDR3 has 15 residues. In nucleotides, the CDR3 is TGTGCCACCACCAGGGGGCAGGGTCACAATGGTGAGCAGTTCTTC. Encoded protein: CATTRGQGHNGEQFF.

The V gene is TRBV28, the J gene TRBJ2-2, with D uncertain. This CDR3 has 13 residues. Per germline, CDR1 MDHEN and CDR2 SYDVKM. Trimming shortened V by 6 bases and J by 6 bases, and 11 bases separated the two germline ends. This CDR3 reads CASSLPQPGELFF. The CDR3, as DNA: TGTGCCAGCAGCCTCCCTCAACCCGGGGAGCTGTTTTTT.

The chain has TRBV5-1 and TRBJ2-5, with 10 bases identical to TRBD1. The V gene's germline CDR1 is SGHRS and CDR2 YFSETQ. Losses at the gene ends were 4 bases for V and 3 bases for J; bases not matched to a gene: 6. The length of the CDR3 is 15 residues. The CDR3 protein is CASSDYGTGEETQYF. The CDR3 region has the DNA TGCGCCAGCAGCGATTACGGGACAGGGGAAGAGACCCAGTACTTC.

The gene calls are TRBV6-1 and TRBJ2-3; either TRBD1 or TRBD2 may supply D (6 bases each). In germline, CDR1 is MNHNS, CDR2 SASEGT. The CDR3 is made up of 16 amino acids. Trimming cost V 3 bases and J 2 bases, with 15 bases left between them. CDR3 region: CASSEFRGRDTDTQYF. The CDR3 DNA reads TGTGCCAGCAGTGAGTTTCGGGGGCGGGACACAGATACGCAGTATTTT.

This chain uses TRBV6-5 with TRBJ2-5; 11 bases agree with TRBD1. The DNA end favors TRBJ2-7, so the J call may be wrong. The CDR3 has 15 residues. The germline V gene encodes CDR1 MNHEY and CDR2 SVGAGI. CDR3 nucleotides: TGTGCCAGCAGCCTCCGGGACAGGGGGTTGTACGAGCAGTACTTC. Its translation: CASSLRDRGLYEQYF.

This clone was detected once. The V gene is TRBV7-2, the J gene TRBJ2-1, with 12 bases aligning to TRBD2. The germline gives CDR1 SGHTA, CDR2 FQGNSA. The CDR3 is made up of 15 amino acids. Unmatched junction bases numbered 7, after V lost 5 bases and J lost 8 bases. The DNA of the CDR3 is TGTGCCAGCAGCCAGACTAGCGGGAGTTTCCATGAGCAGTTCTTC. Amino acids: CASSQTSGSFHEQFF.

Comments on this clone: The same CDR3 also results from other DNA sequences found in this sample. V is TRBV5-1 and J is TRBJ2-2, with 9 bases fitting TRBD1. The length of the CDR3 is 15 residues. Germline lookup yields CDR1 SGHRS and CDR2 YFSETQ. V was pared by 1 base and J by 5 bases, with 3 bases of the junction left unmatched. The CDR3, as DNA: TGCGCCAGCAGCTTGACAGGGGGCGGAACCGGGGAGCTGTTTTTT. It translates to CASSLTGGGTGELFF.

The genes are TRBV6-5 and TRBJ1-2; D is unresolved. This CDR3 region has 13 residues. V dropped 6 bases and J dropped 4 bases, with 12 bases sitting between them. Germline loops: CDR1 MNHEY, CDR2 SVGAGI. The CDR3 nucleotides are TGTGCCAGCAGCCGAGCGGGGATCTATGGCTACACCTTC. It specifies CASSRAGIYGYTF.

CDR3 loop: CASSYSIGNDGYF. CDR3 in DNA: TGTGCCAGCAGTTACTCTATCGGGAACGATGGGTACTTC. The chain combines TRBV6-6 with TRBJ2-7; D is perhaps TRBD2 (5 bases). V was clipped by 0 bases and J by 12 bases, with 15 bases between them. CDR1 and CDR2 (germline): MNHNY, SVGAGI (reference sequence). The CDR3 totals 13 residues.

As regards this clone: Other DNA sequences in this specimen translate into the identical CDR3. The CDR3 reads CASSVAGMNTEAFF. The CDR3 DNA reads as TGTGCCAGCAGCGTAGCGGGGATGAACACTGAAGCTTTCTTT. V usage is TRBV9 and J usage is TRBJ1-1; D remains unclear. The CDR3 sequence is 14 residues long. The germline V gene encodes CDR1 SGDLS and CDR2 YYNGEE. V was shortened by 0 bases and J by 0 bases, with 6 bases between the two germline ends.

The V and J genes are TRBV2 and TRBJ2-2; maybe TRBD1 (5 bases). Germline V gives CDR1 SNHLY, CDR2 FYNNEI. V was pared by 7 bases and J by 8 bases, with 17 bases between. The CDR3 totals 14 residues. CDR3 sequence reads: CASTLGASLGELFF. CDR3 sequence (DNA): TGTGCCAGCACTCTAGGGGCGTCCTTAGGGGAGCTGTTTTTT.

This chain uses TRBV7-9 with TRBJ1-2; TRBD1 agrees at 8 bases. The CDR3 runs to 13 residues. Per germline, CDR1 SEHNR and CDR2 FQNEAQ (reference sequence). J lost 5 bases, V lost 7 bases, and 6 bases had no gene match. The CDR3 nucleotides read TGTGCCAGCATGGGGCAGGGGGCGTATGGCTACACCTTC. Translated, it gives CASMGQGAYGYTF.

The chain combines TRBV5-4 with TRBJ2-7; 8 positions agree with TRBD2. The CDR3 sequence is 16 residues long. Germline V gene lookup returns CDR1 SGHNT and CDR2 YYREEE (reference sequence). V was pared by 0 bases and J by 3 bases, with 8 bases of the junction left unmatched. In nucleotides, the CDR3 is TGTGCCAGCAGCTTGGCTTTTGGAAGCGGGAGCTACGAGCAGTACTTC. Translated, it gives CASSLAFGSGSYEQYF.

The chain carries TRBV27 and TRBJ2-7; D may be TRBD1 (6 bases). Between the trimmed V and J ends, which lost 6 bases and 3 bases, there was a span of 12 bases. Germline V gene lookup returns CDR1 MNHEY and CDR2 SMNVEV (reference sequence). The CDR3 is made up of 13 amino acids. CDR3 nucleotide sequence: TGTGCCAGCAGCTGGACAGTAGGCTACGAGCAGTACTTC. Encoded protein: CASSWTVGYEQYF.

The chain links TRBV6-6 to TRBJ2-1; TRBD1 matches 7 bases. Germline-derived CDR1 and CDR2 are MNHNY and SVGAGI (reference sequence). The ends lost 0 bases at V and 4 bases at J; junction bases unmatched: 3. The CDR3 covers 15 residues. The CDR3 sequence: CASSYSGTAYNEQFF. DNA for the CDR3: TGTGCCAGCAGTTACTCGGGGACAGCTTACAATGAGCAGTTCTTC.

The chain carries TRBV18 and TRBJ1-3; 10 bases match TRBD1. J gave up 2 bases and V 5 bases, and 3 bases lay outside the gene matches. Germline CDR1 and CDR2: KGHSH and LQKENI. The CDR3 consists of 15 residues. CDR3 sequence: CASSETGGTGNTIYF. CDR3 nucleotide sequence: TGTGCCAGCTCAGAGACAGGGGGCACTGGAAACACCATATATTTT.

The V gene is TRBV6-5, the J gene TRBJ1-1; D gene unclear. V lost 2 bases to trimming and J lost 6 bases, with 13 bases between them. The CDR3 is 14 amino acids. Germline CDR1 is MNHEY and CDR2 is SVGAGI. CDR3 residues: CASSYGAYGAEAFF. The CDR3 nucleotides read TGTGCCAGCAGTTACGGTGCTTACGGGGCTGAAGCTTTCTTT.

The V call is TRBV28, the J call TRBJ1-1, with 11 positions matching TRBD1. Germline values: CDR1 MDHEN, CDR2 SYDVKM. The V gene end was trimmed by 0 bases and the J gene end by 7 bases; junction bases not matched to a gene: 1. The CDR3 extends over 14 amino acids. The CDR3 spells CASSLWDRGREAFF. Written as DNA, the CDR3 is TGTGCCAGCAGTTTATGGGACAGGGGGCGTGAAGCTTTCTTT.

V usage is TRBV11-3 and J usage is TRBJ2-6; D unresolved. Between the trimmed V and J ends, which lost 8 bases and 0 bases, there was a span of 14 bases. CDR1 and CDR2 from the germline V gene are SGHNT and YENEEA. CDR3 length equals 16 residues. The CDR3: CASASQTGSGANVLTF. Written as DNA, the CDR3 is TGTGCCAGCGCATCCCAGACGGGCTCTGGGGCCAACGTCCTGACTTTC.